The clone carrying this TCR beta chain came up many times. TCRdb called the PCR reads again in MiXCR, with one record for every CDR3 protein. The sample contains about 640,000 distinct CDR3 sequences, 20% of which appear only once. The record originates from a study of molecular identifiers for immune sequencing clone quantification. The wider study: Replicate RNA from around 20,000 or 100,000 naive CD8 T cells formed five aliquots; four were sequenced.

CDR1 and CDR2 from the germline V gene are SEHNR and FQNEAQ (reference sequence). V lost 7 bases, J lost 4 bases, and 10 bases lay in between. This CDR3 comprises 12 residues. This clonotype originated in a human donor in good health. Some libraries in this study had Jurkat cell RNA spiked in. The chain links TRBV7-9 to TRBJ1-1; the D gene is possibly TRBD1 (6 bases). The sample consisted of naive CD8+ T cells from blood, with Jurkat cell RNA spiked in. Noted subset: FACS-sorted CD8+CD4-CCR7+CD45RA+ naive T cells. CDR3 in amino acids: CASNKGGTEAFF. The DNA of the CDR3 is TGTGCCAGCAACAAAGGGGGCACTGAAGCTTTCTTT.